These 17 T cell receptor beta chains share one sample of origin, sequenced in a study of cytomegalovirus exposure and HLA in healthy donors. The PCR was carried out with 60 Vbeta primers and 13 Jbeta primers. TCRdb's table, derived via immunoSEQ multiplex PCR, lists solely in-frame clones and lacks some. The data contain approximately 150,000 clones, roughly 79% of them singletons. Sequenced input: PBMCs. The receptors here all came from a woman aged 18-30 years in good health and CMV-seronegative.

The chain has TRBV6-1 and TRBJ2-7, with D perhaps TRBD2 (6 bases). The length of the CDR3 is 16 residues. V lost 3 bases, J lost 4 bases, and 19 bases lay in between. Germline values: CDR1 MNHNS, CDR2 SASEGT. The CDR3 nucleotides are TGTGCCAGCAGTGATTTCTCGTCCGGGAGTGGTTACGAGCAGTACTTC. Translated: CASSDFSSGSGYEQYF.

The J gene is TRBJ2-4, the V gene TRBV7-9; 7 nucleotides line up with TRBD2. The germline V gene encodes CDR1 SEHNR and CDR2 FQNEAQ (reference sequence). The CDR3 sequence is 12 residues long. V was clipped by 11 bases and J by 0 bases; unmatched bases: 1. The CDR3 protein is CAWEGAKNIQYF. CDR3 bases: TGTGCCTGGGAGGGAGCCAAAAACATTCAGTACTTC.

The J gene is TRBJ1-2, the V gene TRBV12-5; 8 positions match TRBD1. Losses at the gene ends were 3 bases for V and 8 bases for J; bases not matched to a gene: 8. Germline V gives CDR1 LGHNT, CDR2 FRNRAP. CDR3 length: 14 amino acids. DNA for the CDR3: TGTGCTAGTGGTTTCAGGACAGGGATCGGAGGCTACACCTTC. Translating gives CASGFRTGIGGYTF.

CDR3 protein: CTSSQDLTGFGNTIYF. Here the CDR3 DNA reads TGCACCAGCAGCCAAGATCTCACGGGTTTCGGAAACACCATATATTTT. The chain recombines TRBV1 with TRBJ1-3. TRBV1 is recorded as a pseudogene. CDR3 length equals 16 residues.

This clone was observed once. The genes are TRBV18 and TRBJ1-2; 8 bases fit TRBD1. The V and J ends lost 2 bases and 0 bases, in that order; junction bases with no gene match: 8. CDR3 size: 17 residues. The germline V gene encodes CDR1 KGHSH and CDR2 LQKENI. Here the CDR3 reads CASSPLRGQEANYGYTF. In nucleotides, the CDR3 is TGTGCCAGCTCACCATTGAGGGGACAGGAGGCTAACTATGGCTACACCTTC.

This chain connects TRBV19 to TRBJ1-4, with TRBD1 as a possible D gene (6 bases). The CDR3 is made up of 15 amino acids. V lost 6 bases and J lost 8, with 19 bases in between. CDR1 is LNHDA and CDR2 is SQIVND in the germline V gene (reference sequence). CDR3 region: CASSPEQGVDEKLFF. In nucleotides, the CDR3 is TGTGCCAGTAGCCCGGAACAGGGAGTAGACGAAAAACTGTTTTTT.

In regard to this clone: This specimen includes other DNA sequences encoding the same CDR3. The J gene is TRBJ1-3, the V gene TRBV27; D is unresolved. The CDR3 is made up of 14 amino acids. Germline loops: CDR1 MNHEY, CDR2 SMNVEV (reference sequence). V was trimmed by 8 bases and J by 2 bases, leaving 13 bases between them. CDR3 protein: CASSGHLTGNTIYF. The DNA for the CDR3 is TGTGCCAGCTCTGGGCACCTGACTGGAAACACCATATATTTT.

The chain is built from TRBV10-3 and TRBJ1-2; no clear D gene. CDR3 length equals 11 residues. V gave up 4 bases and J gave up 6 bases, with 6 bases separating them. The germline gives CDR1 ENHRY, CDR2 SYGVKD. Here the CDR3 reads CAISGGDGYTF. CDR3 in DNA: TGTGCCATCAGTGGTGGAGATGGCTACACCTTC.

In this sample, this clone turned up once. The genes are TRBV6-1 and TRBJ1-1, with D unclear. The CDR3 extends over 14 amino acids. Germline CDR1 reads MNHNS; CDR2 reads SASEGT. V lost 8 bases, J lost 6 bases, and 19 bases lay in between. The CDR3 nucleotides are TGTGCCAGCTCCCCGCAGGTCGTGCAGGCTGAAGCTTTCTTT. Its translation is CASSPQVVQAEAFF.

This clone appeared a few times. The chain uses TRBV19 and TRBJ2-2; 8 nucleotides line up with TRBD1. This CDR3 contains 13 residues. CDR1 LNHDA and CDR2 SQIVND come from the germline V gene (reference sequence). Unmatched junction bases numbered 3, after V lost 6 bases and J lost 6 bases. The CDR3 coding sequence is TGTGCCAGTAGCTTACAGGGGGCCGGGGAGCTGTTTTTT. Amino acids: CASSLQGAGELFF.

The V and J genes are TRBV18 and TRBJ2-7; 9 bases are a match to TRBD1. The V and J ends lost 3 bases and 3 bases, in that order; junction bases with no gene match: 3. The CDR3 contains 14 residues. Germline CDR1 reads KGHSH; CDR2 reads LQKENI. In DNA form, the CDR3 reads TGTGCCAGCTCACCCGGGACAGGGTTCTACGAGCAGTACTTC. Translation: CASSPGTGFYEQYF.

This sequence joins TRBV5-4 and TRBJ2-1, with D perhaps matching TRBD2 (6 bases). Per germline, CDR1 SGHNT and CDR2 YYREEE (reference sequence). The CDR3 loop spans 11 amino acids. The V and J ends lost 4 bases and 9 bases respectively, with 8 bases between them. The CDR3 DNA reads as TGTGCCAGCAGCCGGCGGGGTGAGCAGTTCTTC. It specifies CASSRRGEQFF.

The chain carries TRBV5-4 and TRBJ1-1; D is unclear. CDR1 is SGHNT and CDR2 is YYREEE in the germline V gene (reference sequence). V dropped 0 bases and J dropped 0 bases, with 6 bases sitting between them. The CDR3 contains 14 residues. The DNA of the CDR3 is TGTGCCAGCAGCTTGGACAGTATGAACACTGAAGCTTTCTTT. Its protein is CASSLDSMNTEAFF.

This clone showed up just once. The CDR3 spells CSVPLNTEAFF. For the CDR3, the DNA is TGCAGCGTTCCTTTGAACACTGAAGCTTTCTTT. J is TRBJ1-1 and V is TRBV29-1, with D uncertain. Germline V gene sequence: CDR1 SQVTM, CDR2 ANQGSEA. The CDR3 has 11 residues. The germline V and J ends were trimmed by 5 bases and 0 bases, with 4 bases remaining between them.

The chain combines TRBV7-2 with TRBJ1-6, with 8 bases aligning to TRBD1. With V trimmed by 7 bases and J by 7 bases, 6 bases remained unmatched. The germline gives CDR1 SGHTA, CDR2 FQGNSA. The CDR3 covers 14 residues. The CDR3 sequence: CASTGQVGNSPLHF. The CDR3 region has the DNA TGTGCCAGCACGGGACAGGTGGGGAATTCACCCCTCCACTTT.

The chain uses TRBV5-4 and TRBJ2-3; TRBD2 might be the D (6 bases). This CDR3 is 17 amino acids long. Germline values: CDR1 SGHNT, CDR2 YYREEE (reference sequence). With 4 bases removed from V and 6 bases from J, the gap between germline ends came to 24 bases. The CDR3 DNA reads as TGTGCCAGCAGCCCCAGTGGGCAGGCGGCAGGGAGGGATACGCAGTATTTT. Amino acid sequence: CASSPSGQAAGRDTQYF. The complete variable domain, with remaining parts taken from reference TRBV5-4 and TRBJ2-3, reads ETGVTQSPTHLIKTRGQQVTLRCSSQSGHNTVSWYQQALGQGPQFIFQYYREEENGRGNFPPRFSGLQFPNYSSELNVNALELDDSALYLCASSPSGQAAGRDTQYFGPGTRLTVL.

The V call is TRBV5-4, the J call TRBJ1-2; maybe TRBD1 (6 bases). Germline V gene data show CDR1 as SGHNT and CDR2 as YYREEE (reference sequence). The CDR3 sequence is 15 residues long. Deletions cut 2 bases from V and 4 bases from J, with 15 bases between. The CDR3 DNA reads TGTGCCAGCAGCTTTCGAGGGGGATTAGGCTATGGCTACACCTTC. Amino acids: CASSFRGGLGYGYTF.